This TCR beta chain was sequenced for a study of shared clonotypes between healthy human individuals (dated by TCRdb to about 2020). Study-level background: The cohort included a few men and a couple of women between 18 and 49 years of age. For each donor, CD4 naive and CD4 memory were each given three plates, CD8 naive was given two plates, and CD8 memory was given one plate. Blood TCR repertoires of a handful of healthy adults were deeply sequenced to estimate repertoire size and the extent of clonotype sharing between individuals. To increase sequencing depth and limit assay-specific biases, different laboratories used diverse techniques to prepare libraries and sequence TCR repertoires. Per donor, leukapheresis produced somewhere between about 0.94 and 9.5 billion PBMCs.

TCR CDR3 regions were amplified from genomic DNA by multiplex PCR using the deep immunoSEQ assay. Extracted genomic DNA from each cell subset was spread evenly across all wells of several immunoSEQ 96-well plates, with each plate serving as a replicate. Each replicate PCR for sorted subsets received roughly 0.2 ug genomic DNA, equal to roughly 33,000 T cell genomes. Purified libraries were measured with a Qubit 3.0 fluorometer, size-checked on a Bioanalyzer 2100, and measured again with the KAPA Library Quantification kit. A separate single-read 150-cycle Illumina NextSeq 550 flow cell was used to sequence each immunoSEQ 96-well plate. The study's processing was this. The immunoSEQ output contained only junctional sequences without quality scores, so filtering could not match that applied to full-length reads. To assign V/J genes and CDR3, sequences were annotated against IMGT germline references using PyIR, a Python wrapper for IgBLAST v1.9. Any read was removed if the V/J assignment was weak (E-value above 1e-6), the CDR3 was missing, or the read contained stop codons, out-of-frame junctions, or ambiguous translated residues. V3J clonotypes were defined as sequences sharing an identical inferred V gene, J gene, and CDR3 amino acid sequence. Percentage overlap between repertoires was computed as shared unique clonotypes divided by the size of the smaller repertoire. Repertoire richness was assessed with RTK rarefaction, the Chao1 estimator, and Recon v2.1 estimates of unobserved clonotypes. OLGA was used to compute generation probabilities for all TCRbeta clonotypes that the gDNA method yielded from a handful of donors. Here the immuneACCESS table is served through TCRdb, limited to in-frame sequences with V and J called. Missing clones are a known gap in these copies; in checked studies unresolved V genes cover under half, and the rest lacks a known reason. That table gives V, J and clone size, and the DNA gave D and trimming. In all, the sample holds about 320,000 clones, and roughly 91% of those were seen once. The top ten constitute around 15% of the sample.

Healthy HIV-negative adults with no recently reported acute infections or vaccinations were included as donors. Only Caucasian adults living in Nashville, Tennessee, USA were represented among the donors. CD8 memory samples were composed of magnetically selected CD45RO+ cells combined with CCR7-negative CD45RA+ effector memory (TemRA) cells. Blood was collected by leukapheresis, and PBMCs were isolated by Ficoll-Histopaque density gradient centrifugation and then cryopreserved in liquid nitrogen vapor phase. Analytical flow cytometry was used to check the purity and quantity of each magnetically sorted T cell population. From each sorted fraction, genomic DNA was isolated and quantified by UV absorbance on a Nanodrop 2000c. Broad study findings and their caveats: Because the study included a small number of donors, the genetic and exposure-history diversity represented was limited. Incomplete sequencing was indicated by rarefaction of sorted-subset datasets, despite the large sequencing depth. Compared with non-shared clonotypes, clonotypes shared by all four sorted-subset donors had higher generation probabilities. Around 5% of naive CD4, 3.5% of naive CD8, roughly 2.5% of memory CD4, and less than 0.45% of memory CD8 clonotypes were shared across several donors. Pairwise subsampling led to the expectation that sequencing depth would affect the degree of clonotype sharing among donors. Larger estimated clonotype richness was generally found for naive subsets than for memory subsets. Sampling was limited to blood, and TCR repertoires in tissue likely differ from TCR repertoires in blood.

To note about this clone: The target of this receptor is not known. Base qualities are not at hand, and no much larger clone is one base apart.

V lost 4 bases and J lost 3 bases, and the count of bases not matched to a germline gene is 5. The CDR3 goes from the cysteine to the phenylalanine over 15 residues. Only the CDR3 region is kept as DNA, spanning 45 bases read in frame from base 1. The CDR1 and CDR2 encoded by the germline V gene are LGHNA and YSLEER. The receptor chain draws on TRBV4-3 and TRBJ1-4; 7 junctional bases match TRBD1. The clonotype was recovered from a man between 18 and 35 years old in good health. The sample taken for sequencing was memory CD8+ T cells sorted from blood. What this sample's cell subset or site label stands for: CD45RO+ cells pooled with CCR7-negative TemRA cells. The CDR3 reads CASSRWTGANEKLFF. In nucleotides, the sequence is TGCGCCAGCAGCCGCTGGACAGGAGCTAATGAAAAACTGTTTTTT.